Detailed here is one T cell receptor (beta chain). CDR1 and CDR2 (germline): SQVTM, ANQGSEA. V lost 7 bases and J lost 5; bases outside the gene matches: 2. CDR3 length: 11 amino acids. As to time point: pre-sensitization, week 0. Regarding treatment: therapeutic diphenylcyclopropenone sensitization with weekly scalp DPC. Authors' data handling: Samples ranged from about 20,000 to 700,000 TCRs, with a median of approximately 90,000. TCRdb re-called the RACE reads through MiXCR, storing one row per CDR3 protein. The V and J calls were not made by the authors but by TCRdb's processing. Of tens of thousands of distinct CDR3 sequences in the sample, approximately 10% were seen once. The data derive from a study of human T cells and chemical hapten exposure. Study overall: Small pooled library volume differences mainly caused per-sample TCR yield variation.

The source of this sequence is a woman aged 50 to 60 with alopecia areata. Some clones in this sample may be carry-over from other donors' samples. The sample here was whole blood, taken in connection with sensitization to the hapten diphenylcyclopropenone (DPC). The V gene is TRBV29-1, the J gene TRBJ2-1; 7 nucleotides align to TRBD1. The DNA for the CDR3 is TGCAGCGCGACAGGGAACAATGAGCAGTTCTTC. This gives the protein CSATGNNEQFF.